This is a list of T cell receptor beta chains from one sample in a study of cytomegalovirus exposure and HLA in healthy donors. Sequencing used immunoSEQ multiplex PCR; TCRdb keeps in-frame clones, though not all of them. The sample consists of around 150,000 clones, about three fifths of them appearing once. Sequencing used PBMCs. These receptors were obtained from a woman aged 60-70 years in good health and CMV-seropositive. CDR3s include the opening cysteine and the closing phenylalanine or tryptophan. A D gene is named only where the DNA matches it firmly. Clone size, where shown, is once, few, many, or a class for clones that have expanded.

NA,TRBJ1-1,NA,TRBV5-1,CASSTGQNTEAFF,TGCGCCAGCAGCACCGGACAGAACACTGAAGCTTTCTTT
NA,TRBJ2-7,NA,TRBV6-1,CASSEARSEQYF,TGTGCCAGCAGTGAAGCGCGAAGCGAGCAGTACTTC
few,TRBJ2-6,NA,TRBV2,CASSEGYNLTPGANVLTF,TGTGCCAGCAGTGAAGGGTACAATCTTACACCTGGGGCCAACGTCCTGACTTTC
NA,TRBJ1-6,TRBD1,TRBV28,CASSGAGQGAYSPLHF,TGTGCCAGCAGCGGGGCGGGGCAGGGGGCTTATTCACCCCTCCACTTT
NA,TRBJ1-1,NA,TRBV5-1,CASSFMGGLNTEAFF,TGCGCCAGCAGCTTTATGGGAGGGTTGAACACTGAAGCTTTCTTT
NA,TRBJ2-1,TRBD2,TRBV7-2,CASSLDGTNYNEQFF,TGTGCCAGCAGCTTAGACGGGACTAACTACAATGAGCAGTTCTTC
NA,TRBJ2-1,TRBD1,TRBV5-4,CASSHRQGNEQFF,TGTGCCAGCAGCCATAGACAGGGCAATGAGCAGTTCTTC
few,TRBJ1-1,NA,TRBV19,CASSSDGGGNTEAFF,TGTGCCAGTAGTTCCGATGGGGGCGGGAACACTGAAGCTTTCTTT
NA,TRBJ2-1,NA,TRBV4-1,CASSQGWLGNEQFF,TGCGCCAGCAGCCAAGGGTGGCTTGGCAATGAGCAGTTCTTC
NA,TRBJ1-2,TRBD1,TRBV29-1,CSVRDSDRADGYTF,TGCAGCGTCAGAGACTCTGACAGGGCGGACGGCTACACCTTC
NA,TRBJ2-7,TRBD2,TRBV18,CASSPGTRYEQYF,TGTGCCAGCTCCCCCGGGACTAGGTACGAGCAGTACTTC
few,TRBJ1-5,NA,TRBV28,CASSSDTRRRHF,TGTGCCAGCAGTTCGGACACCCGACGTAGGCATTTT
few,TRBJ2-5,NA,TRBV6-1,CASSPAGQPDQYF,TGTGCCAGCAGCCCGGCGGGGCAGCCGGACCAGTACTTC
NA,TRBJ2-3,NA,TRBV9,CASTASGQGADTQYF,TGTGCCAGCACCGCTAGCGGGCAGGGGGCAGATACGCAGTATTTT
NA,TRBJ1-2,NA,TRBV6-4,CASSDVPGHGYTF,TGTGCCAGCAGTGACGTGCCAGGGCACGGCTACACCTTC
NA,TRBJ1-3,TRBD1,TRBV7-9,CASSFTTGIENTIYF,TGTGCCAGCAGCTTTACGACAGGGATTGAGAACACCATATATTTT
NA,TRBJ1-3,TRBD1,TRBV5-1,CASSLGGQGNTIYF,TGCGCCAGCAGCTTGGGGGGACAGGGAAACACCATATATTTT
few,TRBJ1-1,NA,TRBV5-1,CASSERYRAEAFF,TGCGCCAGCAGCGAGAGGTACAGGGCTGAAGCTTTCTTT
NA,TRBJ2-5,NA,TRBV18,CASSPAGDETQYF,TGTGCCAGCTCACCAGCCGGGGATGAGACCCAGTACTTC
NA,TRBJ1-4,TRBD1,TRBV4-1,CASSQDAGGTDEKLFF,TGCGCCAGCAGCCAAGATGCAGGGGGGACAGACGAAAAACTGTTTTTT
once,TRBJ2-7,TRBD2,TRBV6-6,CASREGTSGRYEQYF,TGTGCCAGCAGAGAAGGGACTAGCGGGAGGTACGAGCAGTACTTC
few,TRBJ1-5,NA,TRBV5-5,CASSGGEGSNQPQHF,TGTGCCAGCAGCGGGGGGGAAGGAAGCAATCAGCCCCAGCATTTT
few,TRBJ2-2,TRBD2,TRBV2,CASSIRSGRDTGELFF,TGTGCCAGCTCGATTCGTAGCGGGAGAGATACCGGGGAGCTGTTTTTT
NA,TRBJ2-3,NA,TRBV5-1,CASSASPGAFDTQYF,TGCGCCAGCAGCGCGAGCCCGGGAGCGTTTGATACGCAGTATTTT
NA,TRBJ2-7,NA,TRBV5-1,CASSLGAGAYEQYF,TGCGCCAGCAGCTTGGGGGCAGGGGCCTACGAGCAGTACTTC
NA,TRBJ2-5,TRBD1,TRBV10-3,CATNHPGTEETQYF,TGTGCCACCAACCACCCCGGGACAGAAGAGACCCAGTACTTC
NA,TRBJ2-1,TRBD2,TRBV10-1,CASSGASGSLASYNEQFF,TGCGCCAGCAGTGGGGCTAGCGGGAGTTTGGCCTCCTACAATGAGCAGTTCTTC
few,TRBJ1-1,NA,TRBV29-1,CSVETGGTEAFF,TGCAGCGTTGAGACAGGCGGCACTGAAGCTTTCTTT
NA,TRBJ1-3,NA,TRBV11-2,CASSSVSGNTIYF,TGTGCCAGCAGCTCCGTTTCTGGAAACACCATATATTTT